This T cell receptor (beta chain) was recorded in a study of resident and recirculating memory T cells in vitiligo. The V and J ends lost 4 bases and 4 bases, in that order; junction bases with no gene match: 5. The CDR3 has 14 residues. The germline V gene has CDR1 SGHTA and CDR2 FQGNSA. Here immunoSEQ multiplex PCR was the method, and the copy in TCRdb shows in-frame clones only, minus some. The table lists 40,000 to 45,000 clones, around nine tenths of them singletons. This clonotype originated in a male donor with vitiligo. The sample consisted of blood. J is TRBJ2-3 and V is TRBV7-2, with 7 nucleotides matching TRBD1. The DNA for the CDR3 is TGTGCCAGCAGCTCCCGGACAGGTCCAGATACGCAGTATTTT. It encodes CASSSRTGPDTQYF.